Given below is one T cell receptor beta chain in context. The CDR3 has 14 amino acids. The germline V gene has CDR1 SGDLS and CDR2 YYNGEE. The trim removed 4 bases at V and 7 bases at J, leaving 6 bases unmatched. This sample was taken from a study of T cell changes during pregnancy in multiple sclerosis. Using immunoSEQ multiplex PCR, the repertoire was profiled, and TCRdb retains in-frame clones only, with some absent. The sample has more than 55,000 clones; more than 90% are singletons. The sample consisted of peripheral blood, taken in the third trimester of pregnancy. The genes are TRBV9 and TRBJ1-5, with TRBD1 identical over 9 bases. The clonotype comes from a female donor with multiple sclerosis, enrolled in a pregnancy study. CDR3 amino acids: CASSLGQGEQPQHF. In DNA, the CDR3 is TGTGCCAGCAGCTTGGGACAGGGTGAGCAGCCCCAGCATTTT.